This T cell receptor (beta chain) came from a study of cytomegalovirus exposure and HLA in healthy donors. Study overall: Unique TCRs numbering around 80 million, obtained from HLA-typed donors, made up an early data release.

Details on this clone: The target antigen is unknown.

Findings and caveats of the study: It was confirmed in vitro that three of the CMV-associated chains were specific for CMV antigens. Cytomegalovirus status, reportedly, was diagnosed with high specificity and sensitivity by the classifier.

Primers: 60 Vbeta forward and 13 Jbeta reverse. Assay: immunoSEQ multiplex PCR; the TCRdb copy retains only in-frame clones and omits some. Counted here are 140,000 to 150,000 clones, around 75% occurring once; the ten biggest clones make up 1.5% to 2%. Each donor's status was that of a healthy bone marrow donor. Unmatched junction bases numbered 2, after V lost 3 bases and J lost 3 bases. The CDR3 is 14 residues long. Germline CDR1 reads SEHNR; CDR2 reads FQNEAQ (reference sequence). This rearrangement joins TRBV7-9 to TRBJ2-3; TRBD1 matches at 8 bases. This clonotype originated in a woman aged 18-29 years in good health and CMV-seronegative. Sequencing used PBMCs. CDR3 in amino acids: CASSFGQGTDTQYF. The CDR3 DNA is TGTGCCAGCAGCTTTGGACAGGGAACAGATACGCAGTATTTT.